The TCR beta chain under discussion was sequenced for a study of sequential checkpoint blockade in melanoma. Background on the study: First-line arms were nivolumab then ipilimumab, or the reverse, randomized 1:1.

Using immunoSEQ multiplex PCR, the repertoire was profiled, and TCRdb retains in-frame clones only, with some absent. The repertoire has approximately 10,000 clones, roughly 57% of them found once; the top ten carry less than 45%. The treatment here: randomized to nivolumab then ipilimumab (arm A) or the reverse (arm B). None of the patients previously received DNA-damaging chemotherapy. Sorted cells were live CD3+CD8+, lacking CD19 and CD56, from PBMCs. Per germline, CDR1 SGHAT and CDR2 FQNNGV. This CDR3 is built from 14 residues. V lost 5 bases to trimming and J lost 11 bases, with 21 bases between them.

This sample comprised CD8+ T cells sorted from blood (inferred from file names), obtained from a patient given nivolumab and ipilimumab in sequence. This sequence was found in a human donor with melanoma. The rearrangement uses TRBV11-2 and TRBJ1-2; a possible D gene is TRBD1 (5 bases). The CDR3 sequence is CASSLGQLSSLYTF. CDR3 bases: TGTGCCAGCAGCCTGGGGCAGTTATCCTCCCTGTACACCTTC.